This T cell receptor (beta chain) was retrieved from a study of healthy donors' naive CD4 and CD8 T cells. Study overall: For TCR alpha, new primers spanned all functional IMGT alpha genes.

V lost 4 bases, J lost 0 bases, and 13 bases lay in between. This CDR3 is 15 amino acids long. The germline gives CDR1 MNHEY, CDR2 SVGEGT. Turning to this clonotype: Antigen specificity is unknown.

Starting from roughly 0.55 ug of total RNA, TCR libraries were made with linear amplification. TCRdb passed the reads through MiXCR, listing each CDR3 protein once. This sample has around 180,000 distinct CDR3 sequences, with around 70% found just once. Study observations and caveats: Bulk sequencing left alpha and beta chains unpaired.

The clonotype comes from a pool of human donors in good health; the sample pools cells from several healthy donors. The sequencing sample was made of naive CD4+ and CD8+ T cells sorted from blood, pooled from several donors. J is TRBJ2-7 and V is TRBV6-2 or TRBV6-3; D is undetermined. CDR3 protein: CASSFSRRSSYEQYV. For the CDR3, the DNA is TGTGCCAGCAGTTTTAGCCGCCGGAGCTCCTACGAGCAGTACGTC.